This entry is about one TCR beta chain. Its recognized antigen is unknown. No base qualities exist here, and no much larger clone lies one base off it. The CDR3 regions of human TCRbeta chains were analyzed by immunosequencing. Per the source publication's procedure: TCRs in the repertoires were compared against a reference library of SARS-CoV-2-specific TCRs that had been generated with the MIRA antigen-specificity platform. Breadth meant the fraction of unique TCRs that were SARS-CoV-2-associated, whereas depth meant the fraction of total T cells that were SARS-CoV-2-associated. Each spike-specific TCR was assigned to its reactive spike region and to a CD4 or CD8 class using the MIRA data. Log10-transformed breadth and depth values were compared by one-way ANOVA with Sidak's multiple comparisons tests. Imported from immuneACCESS, the table was reduced by TCRdb to in-frame sequences with V and J called. These copies leave out some clones; in studies compared against another copy, an unresolved V gene accounts for under half, and the cause of the remainder is not known. That table furnishes V, J and clone size, whereas the DNA furnished D and trimming. The sample profile shows about 150,000 clones; around 92% of them were found once. Of the sample, around 3.5% is held by the ten largest clones.

The data are from a study of T cell responses to AZD1222 COVID-19 vaccine (dated by TCRdb to 2020 to 2023). With regard to the full study: A total of roughly 240 trial participants underwent TCR sequencing, of whom around 200 received two doses of AZD1222 and 26 received two doses of the MenACWY control vaccine. Enrollment into the trials was organized by age into subgroups of 18-55, 56-69 and 70-plus years, and those subgroups contained roughly 150, 30 and 60 TCR-sequenced participants, respectively. What the research found in general, with its limitations: After two AZD1222 doses, spike-specific TCR breadth and depth were significantly higher than at day 0 and than in MenACWY recipients. No day 14 peak-response samples were available, so repertoires were characterized only after the peak T cell response. Conclusions about previously exposed vaccinees are limited, since just 6 or 7 AZD1222 recipients were seropositive for SARS-CoV-2 at baseline. Epitopes outside the regions mutated in the B.1.351 and B.1.1.7 variants were reportedly recognized by nearly half of the unique spike-specific TCRs. The whole spike protein was spanned by vaccine-associated CD4 TCRs, and dominant responses were seen in regions 160-218 and 743-854. Participants were mostly white British, with more females than males. The authors suggested clonal diversity may have been underestimated. The 56-69-year group was small, and its depth increase did not reach significance, likely because of low power.

Via the germline V gene, CDR1 is SGHRS and CDR2 YFSETQ. At the junction V is shortened by 0 bases and J by 0 bases, with 16 bases in between. Taken from cysteine to phenylalanine, the CDR3 has 18 residues. Only CDR3 DNA is held: 54 bases, read in frame from base 1. The time point label, as the study defines it: about 28 days (+/-7) after the second vaccine dose. AZD1222 recipients whose second dose came at about 4 weeks and those whose second dose came at about 12 weeks were combined into one group, since spike-specific TCR depth and breadth did not differ between the two schedules. The vaccinee samples were drawn from two UK trials, COV001 and COV002, one of which was a single-blind randomized controlled phase 2/3 trial testing AZD1222 (ChAdOx1 nCoV-19) in healthy adults. For TCRbeta chain sequencing, PBMC samples were collected from trial participants at day 0 and at day 28 after the second dose.

The receptor was derived from an adult who received the AZD1222 COVID-19 vaccine. The input for sequencing was peripheral blood, taken 28 days after the second AZD1222 dose. The sequence is built from TRBV5-1 and TRBJ1-3; perhaps TRBD1 is the D gene, with 6 bases matching. The nucleotide sequence reads TGCGCCAGCAGCTTGGCCCTCACAGGGATAAGCTCTGGAAACACCATATATTTT. It encodes CASSLALTGISSGNTIYF. The full variable domain, with segments outside the CDR3 supplied by the reference TRBV5-1 and TRBJ1-3 proteins, appears as KAGVTQTPRYLIKTRGQQVTLSCSPISGHRSVSWYQQTPGQGLQFLFEYFSETQRNKGNFPGRFSGRQFSNSRSEMNVSTLELGDSALYLCASSLALTGISSGNTIYFGEGSWLTVV.